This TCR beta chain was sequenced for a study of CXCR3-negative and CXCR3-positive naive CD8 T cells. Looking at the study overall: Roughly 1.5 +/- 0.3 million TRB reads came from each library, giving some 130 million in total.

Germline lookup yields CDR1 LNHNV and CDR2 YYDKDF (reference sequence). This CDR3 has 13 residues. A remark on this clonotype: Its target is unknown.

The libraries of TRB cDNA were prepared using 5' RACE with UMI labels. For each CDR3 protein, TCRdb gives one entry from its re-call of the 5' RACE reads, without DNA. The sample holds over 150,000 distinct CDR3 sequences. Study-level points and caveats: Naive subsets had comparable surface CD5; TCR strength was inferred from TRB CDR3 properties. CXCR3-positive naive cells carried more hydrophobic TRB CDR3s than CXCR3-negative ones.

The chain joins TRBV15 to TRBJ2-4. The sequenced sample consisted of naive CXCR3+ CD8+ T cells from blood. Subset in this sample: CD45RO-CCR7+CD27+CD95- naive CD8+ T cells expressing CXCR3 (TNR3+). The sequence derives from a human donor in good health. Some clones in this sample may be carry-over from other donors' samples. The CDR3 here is CATSRENKNIQYF.